What follows describes a single T cell receptor (beta chain). Its antigen is as yet unknown. This record belongs to a study of shared clonotypes between healthy human individuals. Study observations and caveats: The naive CD4 repertoires of a handful of donors were compared, and approximately 5% of clonotypes were shared.

CDR3 length: 16 residues. CDR1 SEHNR and CDR2 FQNEAQ come from the germline V gene (reference sequence). V lost 7 bases to trimming and J lost 3 bases, with 21 bases between them. The deep-level immunoSEQ assay was used. Libraries were prepared by immunoSEQ multiplex PCR; TCRdb keeps only in-frame clonotypes and omits some of them. The sample includes about 2.3 million clones, roughly 93% of them seen just once. The sequence came from a man younger than 35 in good health. Some clones in this sample may be carry-over from other donors' samples. Source material: naive CD4+ T cells from PBMCs. The subset: CD45RA+ positively selected. The chain combines TRBV7-9 with TRBJ1-2; a weak D match, TRBD1 (6 bases). The CDR3 DNA reads as TGTGCCAGCACCTTTACCCCCGGGGGGCTGGACTATGGCTACACCTTC. Its translation is CASTFTPGGLDYGYTF.